This TCR beta chain was sequenced for a study of shared clonotypes between healthy human individuals. General study results and limits: An anticipated effect of sequencing depth on clonotype sharing among donors was recognized.

Method: immunoSEQ multiplex PCR; TCRdb's copy keeps in-frame clones and lacks some. In the table there are fewer than 700,000 clones, around 77% of which are singletons. The germline V gene encodes CDR1 MDHEN and CDR2 SYDVKM. This CDR3 is 13 amino acids long. The V segment lost 8 bases and the J segment 4 bases; nucleotides outside the gene matches: 6. Of note for this clone: No antigen is known for it.

The receptor's source is a woman aged 35 to 49 in good health. Some clones in this sample may be carry-over from other donors' samples. The specimen sequenced was PBMCs. J is TRBJ2-7 and V is TRBV28; TRBD2 matches 9 bases. The CDR3, as DNA: TGTGCCAGCGGTAGCGGGAGTTCTTACGAGCAGTACTTC. This codes for CASGSGSSYEQYF.